This TCR beta chain was found in a study of T cells in Graves' hyperthyroidism and ophthalmopathy. The CDR3 contains 14 residues. CDR1 is MNHNY and CDR2 is SVGAGI in the germline V gene (reference sequence). Trimming pared 7 bases from V and 1 base from J, leaving 13 bases between. The TCR beta CDR3 regions underwent amplification using RNA transcripts as the source. RT-PCR in the first round (using the HTBI primer set) targeted the TCR CDR3. TCRdb passed the multiplex PCR reads through MiXCR, listing each CDR3 protein once. The table lists just under 750,000 distinct CDR3 sequences, around 40% of them singletons.

Sample: blood. This sequence joins TRBV6-6 and TRBJ1-2; the D is unclear. The source of this sequence is a woman aged 40 to 50 with Graves' hyperthyroidism. The CDR3 bases are TGTGCCAGCATACCCGCCGGGAATAACTATGGCTACACCTTC. This encodes CASIPAGNNYGYTF.